The 2 T cell receptor beta chains below come from one sample, sequenced in a study of cytomegalovirus exposure and HLA in healthy donors. The PCR was carried out with 60 Vbeta primers and 13 Jbeta primers. Libraries were prepared by immunoSEQ multiplex PCR; TCRdb keeps only in-frame clonotypes and omits some of them. The sample lists 150,000 to 200,000 clones; 70% to 80% were seen once. The sequenced material came from PBMCs. These receptors were obtained from a woman aged 50 to 60 in good health and CMV-seronegative.

This chain links TRBV7-6 with TRBJ1-5; unclear D gene. Trimming shortened V by 5 bases and J by 0 bases, and 5 bases separated the two germline ends. This CDR3 contains 13 residues. Per germline, CDR1 SGHVS and CDR2 FNYEAQ. CDR3 coding DNA: TGTGCCAGCAGCGTAAATAGCAATCAGCCCCAGCATTTT. Translation: CASSVNSNQPQHF.

The V call is TRBV2, the J call TRBJ2-7, with 8 bases matching TRBD1. CDR1 and CDR2 (germline): SNHLY, FYNNEI. This CDR3 has 16 residues. V was pared by 0 bases and J by 5 bases, with 9 bases of the junction left unmatched. This chain's CDR3 is CASSEATDRARNEQYF. CDR3 DNA sequence: TGTGCCAGCAGTGAAGCGACGGACAGGGCAAGGAACGAGCAGTACTTC.